These 24 T cell receptor beta chains came from one sample sequenced in a study of high-grade serous ovarian cancer treatment subgroups. Tumor samples were taken before definitive surgery or chemotherapy. Sequencing was performed with immunoSEQ multiplex PCR; in TCRdb, only in-frame clones are kept and a portion is missing. The sample comprises fewer than 2,000 clones, roughly 74% of which are singletons, and 35% to 50% rests with the top ten. The sample consisted of tumor tissue. The receptor set was obtained from a human donor with high-grade serous ovarian cancer.

The chain uses TRBV4-3 and TRBJ1-1; possible D gene TRBD1, 5 bases. From germline, CDR1 is LGHNA and CDR2 YSLEER. V gave up 3 bases and J gave up 0 bases, with 11 bases separating them. The CDR3 length is 15 residues. The CDR3 spells CASSHGTGMNTEAFF. As DNA, the CDR3 is TGCGCCAGCAGCCATGGTACAGGAATGAACACTGAAGCTTTCTTT.

The gene calls are TRBV6-5 and TRBJ2-5; 9 nucleotides line up with TRBD1. The CDR3 is made up of 13 amino acids. From germline, CDR1 is MNHEY and CDR2 SVGAGI. Unmatched junction bases numbered 8, after V lost 10 bases and J lost 5 bases. The CDR3 sequence: CATTGTGPETQYF. CDR3 coding DNA: TGTGCCACCACCGGGACAGGGCCCGAGACCCAGTACTTC.

The V call is TRBV14, the J call TRBJ2-3; D tentatively reads TRBD1 or TRBD2 (5 bases each). Germline CDR1 is SGHDN and CDR2 is FVKESK. This CDR3 is built from 16 residues. The V gene lost 3 bases and the J gene lost 0 bases, with 13 bases spanning the gap. The CDR3 sequence: CASSQLGTMSTDTQYF. In DNA form, the CDR3 reads TGTGCCAGCAGCCAGCTCGGGACGATGAGCACAGATACGCAGTATTTT. The whole variable domain, filled in from reference TRBV14 and TRBJ2-3, reads EAGVTQFPSHSVIEKGQTVTLRCDPISGHDNLYWYRRVMGKEIKFLLHFVKESKQDESGMPNNRFLAERTGGTYSTLKVQPAELEDSGVYFCASSQLGTMSTDTQYFGPGTRLTVL.

This chain uses TRBV28 with TRBJ1-2; tentative D call: TRBD1 (6 bases). The V gene's germline CDR1 is MDHEN and CDR2 SYDVKM. The V end lost 10 bases, the J end lost 7 bases, and 16 bases lay between the germline ends. The length of the CDR3 is 12 residues. The CDR3 DNA sequence: TGTGCCATCGGACAGCCCGGATTTGGCTACACCTTC. Protein: CAIGQPGFGYTF.

The chain has TRBV7-5 and TRBJ1-3. TRBV7-5 is deemed a pseudogene. This CDR3 comprises 20 residues. CDR3 sequence: CVRSLTLTEPYDTSGNTIYF. In DNA form, the CDR3 reads TGTGTCAGAAGCCTCACCCTGACGGAACCCTACGATACCTCTGGAAACACCATATATTTT.

This clone was observed a single time. This same CDR3 is encoded by further DNA sequences in the sample. The chain recombines TRBV7-2 with TRBJ1-3, with D possibly being TRBD1 (5 bases). Germline CDR1 and CDR2: SGHTA and FQGNSA. The CDR3 has 15 amino acids. Trimming cost V 0 bases and J 4 bases, with 10 bases left between them. The CDR3 spells CASSLAQVGGNTIYF. CDR3 DNA: TGTGCCAGCAGCTTAGCACAGGTGGGGGGAAACACCATATATTTT.

Of note for this clone: The junction differs from germline at one of its ends, possibly a read error. The chain is built from TRBV5-4 and TRBJ1-4; D ambiguous. CDR3 size: 12 residues. The germline gives CDR1 SGHNT, CDR2 YYREEE (reference sequence). Here the CDR3 DNA reads TGCGCCAGCAGCCGAGGAGGGGAAAAACTGTTTTTT. Amino acids: CASSRGGEKLFF.

J is TRBJ2-5 and V is TRBV10-3; 9 nucleotides align to TRBD2. With the DNA end fitting TRBJ2-7 better, the J assignment may be wrong. The CDR3 has 16 residues. Germline loops: CDR1 ENHRY, CDR2 SYGVKD. The CDR3 sequence is CAISEPGLAIAYEQYF. DNA for the CDR3: TGTGCCATCAGTGAACCGGGACTAGCCATCGCCTACGAGCAGTACTTC.

This clone has just a few counts. This rearrangement joins TRBV2 to TRBJ2-3; 7 nucleotides agree with TRBD2. Trimming cost V 3 bases and J 2 bases; bases outside gene matches: 5. The CDR3 is 15 residues long. Germline V gene data show CDR1 as SNHLY and CDR2 as FYNNEI. CDR3 in amino acids: CASSEEAGNTDTQYF. For the CDR3, the DNA is TGTGCCAGCAGTGAGGAAGCGGGGAACACAGATACGCAGTATTTT.

This chain joins TRBV5-1 and TRBJ2-5; tentatively, D is TRBD2 (5 bases). CDR3 length: 14 residues. The germline CDR1 and CDR2 sequences are SGHRS and YFSETQ. V was cut by 4 bases and J by 5 bases, with 15 bases left in between. The CDR3 sequence: CASSPGRWRETQYF. Written as DNA, the CDR3 is TGCGCCAGCAGCCCAGGACGGTGGAGGGAGACCCAGTACTTC.

V is TRBV7-6 and J is TRBJ2-5, with D unclear. The CDR3 is 16 residues long. V gave up 0 bases and J gave up 3 bases, with 14 bases separating them. The germline CDR1 and CDR2 sequences are SGHVS and FNYEAQ. CDR3 protein: CASSLANAGAEETQYF. In DNA, the CDR3 is TGTGCCAGCAGCTTAGCGAACGCAGGAGCTGAAGAGACCCAGTACTTC.

A single count supports this clone. The rearrangement links TRBV4-2 to TRBJ2-1; 7 nucleotides line up with TRBD2. Germline V gene data show CDR1 as LGHNA and CDR2 as YNFKEQ. V lost 0 bases, J lost 4 bases, and 9 bases stayed unmatched. This CDR3 contains 17 residues. The CDR3 loop is CASSQDGRGAPYNEQFF. As DNA, the CDR3 is TGTGCCAGCAGCCAAGATGGGAGGGGCGCCCCGTACAATGAGCAGTTCTTC.

The chain joins TRBV5-4 to TRBJ2-7, with D unresolved. V was clipped by 4 bases and J by 2 bases, with 10 bases between them. Germline V gene lookup returns CDR1 SGHNT and CDR2 YYREEE (reference sequence). The CDR3 spans 13 residues. The CDR3 DNA reads TGTGCCAGCAGCAGCGCCCCCCCCTACGAGCAGTACTTC. It specifies CASSSAPPYEQYF.

The gene calls are TRBV19 and TRBJ1-3; D perhaps matches TRBD1 (5 bases). Germline loops: CDR1 LNHDA, CDR2 SQIVND (reference sequence). This CDR3 is built from 14 residues. V lost 3 bases and J 3 bases, leaving 9 bases between the germline ends. The CDR3 reads CASSIWGSGNTIYF. The CDR3, as DNA: TGTGCCAGTAGTATTTGGGGGAGTGGAAACACCATATATTTT.

The V and J genes are TRBV7-2 and TRBJ1-2, with D possibly TRBD1 on 6 matching bases. Germline V gene lookup returns CDR1 SGHTA and CDR2 FQGNSA. The CDR3 is 14 amino acids. The V end was cut by 6 bases, the J end by 4 bases, with 15 bases between. DNA for the CDR3: TGTGCCAGCAGACCCGCCCAGGGGAGCTATGGCTACACCTTC. Protein sequence: CASRPAQGSYGYTF.

This clone was seen a few times. This chain links TRBV2 with TRBJ1-1, with a possible D match to TRBD1 (5 bases). The ends were cut back, 10 bases at V and 1 base at J, with 13 bases in the middle. The CDR3 runs to 13 residues. Germline CDR1 SNHLY, CDR2 FYNNEI. Here the CDR3 reads CATLGLSNTEAFF. The CDR3 nucleotides are TGTGCCACCTTGGGACTTTCGAACACTGAAGCTTTCTTT.

The chain recombines TRBV11-2 with TRBJ2-3; D is perhaps TRBD1 or TRBD2 (5 bases each). Germline V CDR1 and CDR2: SGHAT, FQNNGV. V was cut by 0 bases and J by 0 bases, with 10 bases left in between. The CDR3 is made up of 16 amino acids. DNA for the CDR3: TGTGCCAGCAGCTTAGAGGGGACGGTTAGCACAGATACGCAGTATTTT. Its protein is CASSLEGTVSTDTQYF.

This clone was counted a few times. The chain combines TRBV4-3 with TRBJ1-1; TRBD1 is a possible D gene (6 bases). Trimming stripped 2 bases from V and 8 bases from J, with 9 bases between. This CDR3 is 12 amino acids long. Germline V CDR1 and CDR2: LGHNA, YSLEER. DNA for the CDR3: TGCGCCAGCAGCCAAACCGGGACAGAAGCTTTCTTT. Protein sequence: CASSQTGTEAFF.

The chain couples TRBV10-2 to TRBJ2-5; tentative D call: TRBD2 (5 bases). V gave up 5 bases and J gave up 1 base, with 14 bases separating them. Germline V gene lookup returns CDR1 WSHSY and CDR2 SAAADI. This CDR3 has 15 residues. The CDR3 loop is CASSPSLASQETQYF. For the CDR3, the DNA is TGCGCCAGCAGTCCCAGCCTAGCATCCCAAGAGACCCAGTACTTC.

This chain joins TRBV10-2 and TRBJ2-6; a possible D gene is TRBD1 (6 bases). CDR3 size: 14 residues. The V gene's germline CDR1 is WSHSY and CDR2 SAAADI. Between the trimmed V and J ends, which lost 8 bases and 4 bases, there was a span of 12 bases. CDR3 sequence: CASRRQAGANVLTF. The DNA for the CDR3 is TGCGCCAGCCGTAGACAGGCCGGGGCCAACGTCCTGACTTTC.

The chain is built from TRBV7-9 and TRBJ2-3; D is ambiguous. This CDR3 region has 10 residues. Germline CDR1 reads SEHNR; CDR2 reads FQNEAQ (reference sequence). Trimming shortened V by 5 bases and J by 7 bases, and 4 bases separated the two germline ends. CDR3: CASSGHTQYF. CDR3 DNA sequence: TGTGCCAGCAGCGGGCATACGCAGTATTTT. The complete variable domain, with remaining parts taken from reference TRBV7-9 and TRBJ2-3, reads DTGVSQNPRHKITKRGQNVTFRCDPISEHNRLYWYRQTLGQGPEFLTYFQNEAQLEKSRLLSDRFSAERPKGSFSTLEIQRTEQGDSAMYLCASSGHTQYFGPGTRLTVL.

V and J are TRBV19 and TRBJ2-1; 11 bases fit TRBD2. J gave up 8 bases and V 4 bases, and 13 bases lay outside the gene matches. The CDR3 is 17 residues long. CDR1 and CDR2 (germline): LNHDA, SQIVND (reference sequence). For the CDR3, the DNA is TGTGCCAGTAGTAGCCCCCGGATAGCGGGAGGGCCGGATGAGCAGTTCTTC. It is translated as CASSSPRIAGGPDEQFF.

The J gene is TRBJ2-7, the V gene TRBV23-1; 11 bases agree with TRBD2. TRBV23-1 is recorded as an ORF, its role being uncertain. There are 23 residues in the CDR3. J gave up 3 bases and V 1 base, and 26 bases lay outside the gene matches. CDR3 protein: CASSQWEWDRGLAVPKGDYEQYF. CDR3 nucleotides: TGCGCCAGCAGTCAATGGGAATGGGATCGGGGACTAGCGGTTCCTAAGGGTGACTACGAGCAGTACTTC.

The chain recombines TRBV6-6 with TRBJ2-7; D remains unclear. Germline CDR1 is MNHNY and CDR2 is SVGAGI (reference sequence). V lost 0 bases to trimming and J lost 3 bases, with 15 bases between them. The CDR3 loop spans 16 amino acids. Here the CDR3 DNA reads TGTGCCAGCAGTTACTCGATTGTACAGCAGTTCTACGAGCAGTACTTC. It encodes CASSYSIVQQFYEQYF.